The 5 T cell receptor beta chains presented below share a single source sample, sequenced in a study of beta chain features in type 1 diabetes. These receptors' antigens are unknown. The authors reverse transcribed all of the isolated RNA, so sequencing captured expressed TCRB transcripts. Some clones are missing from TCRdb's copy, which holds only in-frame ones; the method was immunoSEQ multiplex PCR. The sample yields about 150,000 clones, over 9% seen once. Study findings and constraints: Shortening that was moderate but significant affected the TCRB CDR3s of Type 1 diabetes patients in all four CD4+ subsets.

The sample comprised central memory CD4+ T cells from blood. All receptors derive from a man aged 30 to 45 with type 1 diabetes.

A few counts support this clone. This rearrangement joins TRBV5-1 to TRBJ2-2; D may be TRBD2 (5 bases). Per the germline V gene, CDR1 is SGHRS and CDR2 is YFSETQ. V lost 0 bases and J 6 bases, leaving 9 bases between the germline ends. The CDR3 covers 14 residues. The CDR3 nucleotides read TGCGCCAGCAGCTTGGTCCCGGGGTCCGGGGAGCTGTTTTTT. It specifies CASSLVPGSGELFF.

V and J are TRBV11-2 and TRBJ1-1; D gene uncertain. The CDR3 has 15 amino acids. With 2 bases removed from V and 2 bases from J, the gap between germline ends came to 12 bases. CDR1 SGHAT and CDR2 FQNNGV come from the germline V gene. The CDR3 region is CASSLQSGINTEAFF. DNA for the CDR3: TGTGCCAGCAGCTTACAGTCTGGTATCAACACTGAAGCTTTCTTT.

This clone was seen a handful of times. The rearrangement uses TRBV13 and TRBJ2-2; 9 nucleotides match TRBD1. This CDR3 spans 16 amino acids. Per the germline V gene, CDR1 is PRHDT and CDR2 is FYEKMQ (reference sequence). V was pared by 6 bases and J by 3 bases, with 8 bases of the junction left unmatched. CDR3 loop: CASRPSTGGYTGELFF. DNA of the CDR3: TGTGCCAGCAGACCCTCTACAGGGGGCTACACCGGGGAGCTGTTTTTT.

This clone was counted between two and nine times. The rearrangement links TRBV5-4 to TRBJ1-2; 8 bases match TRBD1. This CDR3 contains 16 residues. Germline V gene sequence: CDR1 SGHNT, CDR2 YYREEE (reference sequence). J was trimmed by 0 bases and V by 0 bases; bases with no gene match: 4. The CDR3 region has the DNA TGTGCCAGCAGCTTGGGAGGACAGGGAGCTAACTATGGCTACACCTTC. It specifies CASSLGGQGANYGYTF.

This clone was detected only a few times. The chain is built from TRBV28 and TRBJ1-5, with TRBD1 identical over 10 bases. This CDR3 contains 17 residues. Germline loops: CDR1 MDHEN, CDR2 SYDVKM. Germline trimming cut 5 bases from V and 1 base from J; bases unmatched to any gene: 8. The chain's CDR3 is CASSLMTGGGSNQPQHF. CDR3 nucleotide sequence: TGTGCCAGCAGTCTAATGACAGGGGGCGGGAGCAATCAGCCCCAGCATTTT.